The present entry profiles one T cell receptor beta chain with its context. What it binds is not known. Trimming removed 5 bases at V and 5 bases at J, with 15 bases between. There are 14 residues in the CDR3. Germline V gene data show CDR1 as MNHEY and CDR2 as SMNVEV (reference sequence). Assay used: immunoSEQ multiplex PCR; TCRdb lists only in-frame clones, some missing. The table includes about 16,000 clones, roughly nine tenths detected once. The entry originates in a study of lymphopenia after photon versus proton radiotherapy. Points from the study as a whole: After the lymphocyte nadir, photon-treated repertoires showed oligoclonal expansion, especially of CD8+ Temra cells. Relative stability marked proton patients; photon patients lost diversity and naive cells.

J is TRBJ1-2 and V is TRBV27, with a tentative D call TRBD1 (6 bases). The sequencing used peripheral blood, collected from a patient treated with proton-based radiotherapy. This clonotype originated in a woman aged 60-75 years with cholangiocarcinoma. Some clones in this sample may be carry-over from other donors' samples. Written as DNA, the CDR3 is TGTGCCAGCAGTGGGCAGGGGATGAGGTATGGCTACACCTTC. Translated, it gives CASSGQGMRYGYTF.